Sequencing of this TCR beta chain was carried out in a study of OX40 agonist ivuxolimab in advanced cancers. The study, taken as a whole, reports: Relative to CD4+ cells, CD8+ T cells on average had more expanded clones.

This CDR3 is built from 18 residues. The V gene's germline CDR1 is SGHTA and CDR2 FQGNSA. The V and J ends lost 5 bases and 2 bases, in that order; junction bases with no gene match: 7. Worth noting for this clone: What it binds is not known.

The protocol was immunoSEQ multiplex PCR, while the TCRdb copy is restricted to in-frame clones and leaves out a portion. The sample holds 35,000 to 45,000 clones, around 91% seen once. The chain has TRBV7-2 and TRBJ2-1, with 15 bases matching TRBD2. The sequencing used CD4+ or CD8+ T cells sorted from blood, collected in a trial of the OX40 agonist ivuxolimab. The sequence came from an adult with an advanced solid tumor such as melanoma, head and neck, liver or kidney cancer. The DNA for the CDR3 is TGTGCCAGCAGCCCGGACAGGACTAGCGGGAGGGCCTACAATGAGCAGTTCTTC. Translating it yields CASSPDRTSGRAYNEQFF. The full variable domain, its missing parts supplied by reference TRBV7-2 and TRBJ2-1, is GAGVSQSPSNKVTEKGKDVELRCDPISGHTALYWYRQSLGQGLEFLIYFQGNSAPDKSGLPSDRFSAERTGGSVSTLTIQRTQQEDSAVYLCASSPDRTSGRAYNEQFFGPGTRLTVL.